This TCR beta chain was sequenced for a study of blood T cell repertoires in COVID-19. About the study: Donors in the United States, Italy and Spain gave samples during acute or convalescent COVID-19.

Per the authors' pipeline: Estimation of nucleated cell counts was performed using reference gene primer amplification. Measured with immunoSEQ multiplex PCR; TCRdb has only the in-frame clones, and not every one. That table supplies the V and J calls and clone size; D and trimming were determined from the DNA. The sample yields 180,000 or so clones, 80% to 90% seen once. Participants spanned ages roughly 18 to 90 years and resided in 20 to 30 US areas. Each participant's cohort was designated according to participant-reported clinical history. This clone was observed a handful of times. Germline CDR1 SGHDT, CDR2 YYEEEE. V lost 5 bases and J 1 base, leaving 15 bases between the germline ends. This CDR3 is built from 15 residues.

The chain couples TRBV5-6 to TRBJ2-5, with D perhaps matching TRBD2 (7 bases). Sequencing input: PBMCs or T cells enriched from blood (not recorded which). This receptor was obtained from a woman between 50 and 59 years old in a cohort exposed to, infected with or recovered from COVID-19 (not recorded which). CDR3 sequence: CASRGGGRLQETQYF. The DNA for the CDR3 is TGTGCCAGCAGGGGAGGGGGACGGCTCCAAGAGACCCAGTACTTC.